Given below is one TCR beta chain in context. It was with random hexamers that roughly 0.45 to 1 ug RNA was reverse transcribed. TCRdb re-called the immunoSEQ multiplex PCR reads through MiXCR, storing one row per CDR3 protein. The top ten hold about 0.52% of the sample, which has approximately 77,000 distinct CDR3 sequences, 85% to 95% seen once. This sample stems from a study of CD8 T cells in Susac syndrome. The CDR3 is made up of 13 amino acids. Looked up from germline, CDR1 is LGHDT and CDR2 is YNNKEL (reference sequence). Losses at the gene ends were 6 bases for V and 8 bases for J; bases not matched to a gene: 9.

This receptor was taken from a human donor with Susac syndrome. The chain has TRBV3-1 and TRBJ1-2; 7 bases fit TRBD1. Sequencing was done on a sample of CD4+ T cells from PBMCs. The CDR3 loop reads CASRPTGERGYTF. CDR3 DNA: TGTGCCAGCAGGCCTACAGGGGAGAGAGGCTACACCTTC.